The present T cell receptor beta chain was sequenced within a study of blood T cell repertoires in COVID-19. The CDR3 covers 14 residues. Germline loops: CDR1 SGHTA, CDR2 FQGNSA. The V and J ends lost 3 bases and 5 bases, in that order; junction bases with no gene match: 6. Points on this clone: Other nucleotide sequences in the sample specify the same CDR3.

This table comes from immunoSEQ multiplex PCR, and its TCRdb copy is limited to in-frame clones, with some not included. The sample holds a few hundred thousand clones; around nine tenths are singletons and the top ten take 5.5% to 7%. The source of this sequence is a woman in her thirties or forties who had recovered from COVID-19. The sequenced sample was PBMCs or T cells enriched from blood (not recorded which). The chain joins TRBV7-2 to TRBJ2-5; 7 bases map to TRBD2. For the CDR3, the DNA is TGTGCCAGCAGCTTGGGCGGGGGAGGGGAGACCCAGTACTTC. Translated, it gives CASSLGGGGETQYF.